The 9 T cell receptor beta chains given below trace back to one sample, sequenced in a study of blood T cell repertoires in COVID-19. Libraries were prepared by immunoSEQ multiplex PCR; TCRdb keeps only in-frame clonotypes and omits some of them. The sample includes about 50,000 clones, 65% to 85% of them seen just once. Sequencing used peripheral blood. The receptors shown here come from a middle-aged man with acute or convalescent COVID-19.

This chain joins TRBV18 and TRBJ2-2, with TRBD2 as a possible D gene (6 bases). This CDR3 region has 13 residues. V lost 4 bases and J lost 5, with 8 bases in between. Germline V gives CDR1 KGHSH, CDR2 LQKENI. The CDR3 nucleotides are TGTGCCAGCTCACGCGGGAAGACCGGGGAGCTGTTTTTT. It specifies CASSRGKTGELFF.

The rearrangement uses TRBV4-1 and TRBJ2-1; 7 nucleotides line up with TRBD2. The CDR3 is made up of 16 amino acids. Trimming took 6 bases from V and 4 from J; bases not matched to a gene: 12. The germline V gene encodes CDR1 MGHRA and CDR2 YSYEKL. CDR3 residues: CASSPGSGKAYNEQFF. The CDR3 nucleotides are TGCGCCAGCAGTCCGGGGAGCGGGAAGGCGTACAATGAGCAGTTCTTC.

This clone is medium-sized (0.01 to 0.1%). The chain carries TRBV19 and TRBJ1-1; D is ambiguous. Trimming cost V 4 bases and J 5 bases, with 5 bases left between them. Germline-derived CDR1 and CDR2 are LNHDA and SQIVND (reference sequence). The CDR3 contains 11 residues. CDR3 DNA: TGTGCCAGTAGTACCCGGACTGAAGCTTTCTTT. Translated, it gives CASSTRTEAFF.

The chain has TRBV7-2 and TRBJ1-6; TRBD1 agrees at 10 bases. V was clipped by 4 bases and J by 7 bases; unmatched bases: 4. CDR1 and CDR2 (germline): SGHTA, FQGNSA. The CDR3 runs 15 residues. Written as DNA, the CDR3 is TGTGCCAGCAGCTCGGACAGGGGGTGGAATTCACCCCTCCACTTT. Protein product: CASSSDRGWNSPLHF.

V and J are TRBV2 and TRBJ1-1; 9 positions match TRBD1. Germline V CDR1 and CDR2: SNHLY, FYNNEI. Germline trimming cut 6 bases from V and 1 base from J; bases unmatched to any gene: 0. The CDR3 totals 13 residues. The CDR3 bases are TGTGCCAGCAGGACAGGGGGGAACACTGAAGCTTTCTTT. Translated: CASRTGGNTEAFF.

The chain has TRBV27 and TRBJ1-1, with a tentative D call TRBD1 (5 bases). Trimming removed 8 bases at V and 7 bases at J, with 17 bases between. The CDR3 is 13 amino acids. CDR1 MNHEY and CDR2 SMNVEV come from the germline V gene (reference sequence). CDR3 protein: CASRMGGRGEAFF. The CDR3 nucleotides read TGTGCCAGCCGAATGGGGGGAAGAGGTGAAGCTTTCTTT.

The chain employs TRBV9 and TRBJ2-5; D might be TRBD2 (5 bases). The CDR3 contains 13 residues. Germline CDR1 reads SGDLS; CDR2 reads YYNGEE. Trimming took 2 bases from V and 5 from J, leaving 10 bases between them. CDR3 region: CASSVQTGETQYF. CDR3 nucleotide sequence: TGTGCCAGCAGCGTCCAAACGGGGGAGACCCAGTACTTC.

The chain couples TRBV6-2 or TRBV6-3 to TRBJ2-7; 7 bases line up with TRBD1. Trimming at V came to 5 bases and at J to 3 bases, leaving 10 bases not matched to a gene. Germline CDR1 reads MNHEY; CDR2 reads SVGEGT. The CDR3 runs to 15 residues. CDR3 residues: CASSLAAGGFYEQYF. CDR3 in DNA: TGTGCCAGCAGTCTTGCGGCAGGGGGTTTCTACGAGCAGTACTTC.

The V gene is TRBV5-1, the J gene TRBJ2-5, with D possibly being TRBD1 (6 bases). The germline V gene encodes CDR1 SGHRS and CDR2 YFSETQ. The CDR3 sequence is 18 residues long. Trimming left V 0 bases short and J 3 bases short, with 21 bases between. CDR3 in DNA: TGCGCCAGCAGCTTGGAGGGTTATCTCGAGGGGGAAGAAGAGACCCAGTACTTC. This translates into CASSLEGYLEGEEETQYF.